This TCR beta chain was observed in a study of T cells in Graves' hyperthyroidism and ophthalmopathy. Authors of the study amplified TCR beta CDR3 regions from RNA transcripts. The study used the HTBI primer set for a first-round RT-PCR of the TCR CDR3. One entry per CDR3 protein results from TCRdb running MiXCR on the multiplex PCR reads. In the table there are about 560,000 distinct CDR3 sequences, 12% to 15% of which are singletons. Of note for this clonotype: This sequence may be a read error, since a much larger clone differs from it by one base.

The V gene lost 4 bases and the J gene lost 2 bases, with 4 bases spanning the gap. The CDR3 consists of 11 residues. Looked up from germline, CDR1 is DFQATT and CDR2 is SNEGSKA (reference sequence). A patient was excluded if there was uncontrolled infection, other autoimmune disease, pregnancy or lactation. PBMCs were derived from about 10 ml fresh peripheral blood. This clonotype was sampled from a woman aged 40 to 50 with Graves' hyperthyroidism. The V and J genes are TRBV20-1 and TRBJ2-3; D gene ambiguous. Sequencing used blood. CDR3 sequence reads: CSAIVTDTQYF. The CDR3 DNA reads TGCAGTGCTATTGTCACAGATACGCAGTATTTT.